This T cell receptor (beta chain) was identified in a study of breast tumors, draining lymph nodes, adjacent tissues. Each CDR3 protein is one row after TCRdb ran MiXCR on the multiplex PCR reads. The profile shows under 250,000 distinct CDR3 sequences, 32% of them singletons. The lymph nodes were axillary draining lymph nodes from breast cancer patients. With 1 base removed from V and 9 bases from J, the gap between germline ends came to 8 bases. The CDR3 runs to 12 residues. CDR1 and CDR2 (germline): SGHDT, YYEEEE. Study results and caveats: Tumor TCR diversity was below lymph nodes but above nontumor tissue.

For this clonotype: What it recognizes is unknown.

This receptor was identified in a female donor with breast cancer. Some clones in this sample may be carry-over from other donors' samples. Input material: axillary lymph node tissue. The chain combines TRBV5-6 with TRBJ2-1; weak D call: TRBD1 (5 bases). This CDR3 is CASSLRGAEQFF. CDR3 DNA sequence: TGTGCCAGCAGCTTGAGGGGCGCTGAGCAGTTCTTC.